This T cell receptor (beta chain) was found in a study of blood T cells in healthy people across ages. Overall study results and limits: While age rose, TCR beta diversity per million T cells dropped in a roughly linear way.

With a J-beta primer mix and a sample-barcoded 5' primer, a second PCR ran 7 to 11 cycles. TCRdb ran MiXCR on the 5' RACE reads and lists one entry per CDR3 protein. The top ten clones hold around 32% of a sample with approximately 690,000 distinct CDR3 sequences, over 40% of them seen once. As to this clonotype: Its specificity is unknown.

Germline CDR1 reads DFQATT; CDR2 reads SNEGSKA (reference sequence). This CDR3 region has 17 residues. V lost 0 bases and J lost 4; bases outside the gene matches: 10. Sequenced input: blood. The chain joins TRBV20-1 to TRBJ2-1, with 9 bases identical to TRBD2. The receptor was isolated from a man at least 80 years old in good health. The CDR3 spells CSARDVGGRDPYNEQFF. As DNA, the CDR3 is TGCAGTGCTAGAGATGTAGGCGGGAGGGACCCTTACAATGAGCAGTTCTTC.